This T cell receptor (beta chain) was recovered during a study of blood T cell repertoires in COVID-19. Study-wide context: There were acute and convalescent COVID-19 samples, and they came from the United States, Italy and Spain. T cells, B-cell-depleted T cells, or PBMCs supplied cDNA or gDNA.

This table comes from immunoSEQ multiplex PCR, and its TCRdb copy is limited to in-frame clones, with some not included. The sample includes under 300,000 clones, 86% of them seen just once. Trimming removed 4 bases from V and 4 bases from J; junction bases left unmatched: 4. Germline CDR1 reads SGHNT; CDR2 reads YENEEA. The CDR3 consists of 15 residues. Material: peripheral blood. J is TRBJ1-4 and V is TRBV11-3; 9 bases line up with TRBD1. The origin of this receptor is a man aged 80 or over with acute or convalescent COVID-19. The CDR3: CASSSGQGNNEKLFF. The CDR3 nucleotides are TGTGCCAGCAGCTCCGGACAGGGGAATAATGAAAAACTGTTTTTT.